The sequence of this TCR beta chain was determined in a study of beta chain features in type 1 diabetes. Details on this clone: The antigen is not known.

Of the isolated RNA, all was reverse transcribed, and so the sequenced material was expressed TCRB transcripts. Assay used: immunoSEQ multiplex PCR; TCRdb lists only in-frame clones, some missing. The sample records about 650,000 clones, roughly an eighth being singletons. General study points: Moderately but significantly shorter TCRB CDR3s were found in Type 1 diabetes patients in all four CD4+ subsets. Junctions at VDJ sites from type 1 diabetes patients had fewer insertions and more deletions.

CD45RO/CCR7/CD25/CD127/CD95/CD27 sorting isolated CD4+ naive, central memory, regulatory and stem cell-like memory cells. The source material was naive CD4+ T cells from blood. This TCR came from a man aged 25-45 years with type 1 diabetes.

CDR3 in DNA: TGTGCCAGCAGCTTAGGAGGCAGTCTGAACACTGAAGCTTTCTTT. Its translation is CASSLGGSLNTEAFF. V usage is TRBV7-2 and J usage is TRBJ1-1; D gene unclear. V was clipped by 1 base and J by 0 bases, with 9 bases between them. The germline V gene has CDR1 SGHTA and CDR2 FQGNSA. The CDR3 loop spans 15 amino acids.